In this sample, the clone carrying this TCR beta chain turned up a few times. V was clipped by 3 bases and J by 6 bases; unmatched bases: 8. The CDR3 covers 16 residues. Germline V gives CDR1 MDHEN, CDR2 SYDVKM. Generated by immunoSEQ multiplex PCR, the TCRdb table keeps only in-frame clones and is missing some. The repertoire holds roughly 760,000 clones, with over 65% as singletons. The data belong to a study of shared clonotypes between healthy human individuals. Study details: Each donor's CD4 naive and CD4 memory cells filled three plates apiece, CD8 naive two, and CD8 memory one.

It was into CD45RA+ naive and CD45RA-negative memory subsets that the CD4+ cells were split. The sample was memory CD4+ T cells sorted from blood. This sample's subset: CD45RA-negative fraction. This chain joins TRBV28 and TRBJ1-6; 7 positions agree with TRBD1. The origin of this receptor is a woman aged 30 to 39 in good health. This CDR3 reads CASSFDRDRLNSPLHF. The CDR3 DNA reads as TGTGCCAGCAGTTTCGACAGGGATCGGCTTAATTCACCCCTCCACTTT.